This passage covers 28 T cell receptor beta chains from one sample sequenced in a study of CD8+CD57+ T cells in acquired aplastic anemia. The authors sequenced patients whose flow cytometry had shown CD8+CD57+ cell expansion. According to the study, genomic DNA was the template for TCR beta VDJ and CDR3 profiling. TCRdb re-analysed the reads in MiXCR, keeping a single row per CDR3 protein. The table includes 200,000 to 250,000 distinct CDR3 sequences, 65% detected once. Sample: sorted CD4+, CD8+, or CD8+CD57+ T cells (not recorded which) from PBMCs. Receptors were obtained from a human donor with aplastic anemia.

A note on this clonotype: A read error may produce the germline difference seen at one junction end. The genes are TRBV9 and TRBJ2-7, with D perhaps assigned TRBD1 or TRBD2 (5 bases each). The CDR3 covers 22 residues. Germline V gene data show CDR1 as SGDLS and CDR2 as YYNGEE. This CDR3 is CASSSDRDETLGTKRAHPRQYF. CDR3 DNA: TGCGCCAGCAGCTCGGACCGGGACGAGACCCTCGGAACAAAAAGGGCCCATCCACGACAGTACTTC. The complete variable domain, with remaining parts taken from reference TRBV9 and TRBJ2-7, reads DSGVTQTPKHLITATGQRVTLRCSPRSGDLSVYWYQQSLDQGLQFLIQYYNGEERAKGNILERFSAQQFPDLHSELNLSSLELGDSALYFCASSSDRDETLGTKRAHPRQYFGPGTRLTVT.

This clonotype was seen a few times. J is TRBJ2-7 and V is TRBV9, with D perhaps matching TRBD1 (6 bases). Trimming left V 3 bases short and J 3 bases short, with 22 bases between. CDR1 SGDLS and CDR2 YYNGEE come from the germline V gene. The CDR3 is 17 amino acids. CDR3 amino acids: CASSASDKGVQGYEQYF. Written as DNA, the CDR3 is TGTGCCAGCAGCGCCTCAGACAAGGGGGTCCAGGGCTACGAGCAGTACTTC.

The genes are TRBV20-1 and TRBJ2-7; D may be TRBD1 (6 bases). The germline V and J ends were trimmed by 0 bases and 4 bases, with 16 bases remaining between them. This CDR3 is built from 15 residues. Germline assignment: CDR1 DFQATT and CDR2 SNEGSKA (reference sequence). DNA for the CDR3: TGCAGTGCTAGAGATGCGGCAGGGGTACTTTACGAGCAGTACTTC. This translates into CSARDAAGVLYEQYF.

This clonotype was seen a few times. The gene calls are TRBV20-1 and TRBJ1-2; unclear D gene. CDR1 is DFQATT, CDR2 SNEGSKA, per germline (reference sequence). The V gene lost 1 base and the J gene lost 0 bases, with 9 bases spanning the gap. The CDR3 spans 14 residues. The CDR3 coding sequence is TGCAGTGCTAGAGTAAGAACTCCTAACTATGGCTACACCTTC. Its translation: CSARVRTPNYGYTF.

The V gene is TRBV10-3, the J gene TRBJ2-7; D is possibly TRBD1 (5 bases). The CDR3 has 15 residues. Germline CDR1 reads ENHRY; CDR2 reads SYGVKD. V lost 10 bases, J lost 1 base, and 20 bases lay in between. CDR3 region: CASILKTDLSYEQYF. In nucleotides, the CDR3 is TGTGCCAGCATCCTAAAGACAGACTTATCCTACGAGCAGTACTTC.

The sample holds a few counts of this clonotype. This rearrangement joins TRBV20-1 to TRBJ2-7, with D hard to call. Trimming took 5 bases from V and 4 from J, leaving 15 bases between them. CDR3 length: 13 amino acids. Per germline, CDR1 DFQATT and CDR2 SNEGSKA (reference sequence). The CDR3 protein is CSAPDPPRYEQYF. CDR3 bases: TGCAGTGCTCCTGACCCTCCCCGTTACGAGCAGTACTTC.

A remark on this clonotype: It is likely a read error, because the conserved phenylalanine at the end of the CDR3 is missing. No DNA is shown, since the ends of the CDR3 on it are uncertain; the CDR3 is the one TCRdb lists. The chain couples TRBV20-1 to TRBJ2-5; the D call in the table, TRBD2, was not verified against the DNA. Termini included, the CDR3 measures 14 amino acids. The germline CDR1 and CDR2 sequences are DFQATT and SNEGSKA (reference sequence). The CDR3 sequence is CSARGGLAGRRPST.

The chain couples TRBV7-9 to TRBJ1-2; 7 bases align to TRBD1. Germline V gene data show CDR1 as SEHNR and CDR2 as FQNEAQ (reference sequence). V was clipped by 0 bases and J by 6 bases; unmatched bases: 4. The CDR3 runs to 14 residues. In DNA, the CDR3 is TGTGCCAGCAGCTTAGCTGGACAGGAGGATGGCTACACCTTC. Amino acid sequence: CASSLAGQEDGYTF.

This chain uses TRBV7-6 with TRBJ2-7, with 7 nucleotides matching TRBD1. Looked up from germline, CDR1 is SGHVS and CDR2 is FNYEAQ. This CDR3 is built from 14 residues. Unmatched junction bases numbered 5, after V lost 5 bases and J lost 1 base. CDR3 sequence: CASSPAGGSYEQYF. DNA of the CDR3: TGTGCCAGCAGCCCGGCAGGGGGATCCTACGAGCAGTACTTC.

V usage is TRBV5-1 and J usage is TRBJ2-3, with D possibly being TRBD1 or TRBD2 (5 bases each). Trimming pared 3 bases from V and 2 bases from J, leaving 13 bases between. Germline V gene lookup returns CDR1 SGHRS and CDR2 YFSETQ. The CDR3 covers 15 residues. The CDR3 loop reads CASSSRDVPTDTQYF. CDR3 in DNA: TGCGCCAGCAGCTCCCGGGACGTACCCACAGATACGCAGTATTTT. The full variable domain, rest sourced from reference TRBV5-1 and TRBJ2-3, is KAGVTQTPRYLIKTRGQQVTLSCSPISGHRSVSWYQQTPGQGLQFLFEYFSETQRNKGNFPGRFSGRQFSNSRSEMNVSTLELGDSALYLCASSSRDVPTDTQYFGPGTRLTVL.

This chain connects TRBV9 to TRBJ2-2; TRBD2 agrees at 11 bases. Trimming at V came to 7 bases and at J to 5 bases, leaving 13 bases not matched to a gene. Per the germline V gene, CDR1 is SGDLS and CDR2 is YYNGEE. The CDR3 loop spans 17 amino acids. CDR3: CASASTSGRGRTGELFF. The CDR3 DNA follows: TGTGCCAGCGCGTCCACTAGCGGGAGAGGTCGAACCGGGGAGCTGTTTTTT.

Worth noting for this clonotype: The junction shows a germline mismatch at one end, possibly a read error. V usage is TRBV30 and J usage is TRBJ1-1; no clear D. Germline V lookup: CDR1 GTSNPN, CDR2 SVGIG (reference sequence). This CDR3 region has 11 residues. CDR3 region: CAWVMNAEALF. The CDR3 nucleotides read TGTGCCTGGGTCATGAACGCTGAAGCTCTCTTT.

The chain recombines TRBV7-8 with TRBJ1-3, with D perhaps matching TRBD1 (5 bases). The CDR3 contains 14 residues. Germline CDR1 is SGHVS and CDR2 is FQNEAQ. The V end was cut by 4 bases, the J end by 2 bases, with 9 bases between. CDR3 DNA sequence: TGTGCCAGCAGCTATGACAGTACTGGAAACACCATATATTTT. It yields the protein CASSYDSTGNTIYF.

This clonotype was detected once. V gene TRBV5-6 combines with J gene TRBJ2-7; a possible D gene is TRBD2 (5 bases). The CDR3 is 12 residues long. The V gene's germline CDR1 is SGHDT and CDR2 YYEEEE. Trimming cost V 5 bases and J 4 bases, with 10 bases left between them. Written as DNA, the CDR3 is TGTGCCAGCAGACTAGGGCGTTACGAGCAGTACTTC. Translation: CASRLGRYEQYF.

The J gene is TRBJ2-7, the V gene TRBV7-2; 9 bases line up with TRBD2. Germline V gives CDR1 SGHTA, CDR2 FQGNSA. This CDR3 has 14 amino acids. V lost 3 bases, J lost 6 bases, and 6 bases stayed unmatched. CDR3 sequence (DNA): TGTGCCAGCAGCTTGGATAGCGGGAGCGGCGAGCAGTACTTC. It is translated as CASSLDSGSGEQYF.

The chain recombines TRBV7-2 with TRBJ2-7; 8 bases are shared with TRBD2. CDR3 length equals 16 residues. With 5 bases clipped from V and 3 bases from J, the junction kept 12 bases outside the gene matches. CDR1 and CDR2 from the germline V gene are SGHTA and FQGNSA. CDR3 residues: CASSDTQRGPIYEQYF. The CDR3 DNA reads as TGTGCCAGCAGCGATACCCAGCGGGGGCCGATCTACGAGCAGTACTTC. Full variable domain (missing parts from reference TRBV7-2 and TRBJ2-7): GAGVSQSPSNKVTEKGKDVELRCDPISGHTALYWYRQSLGQGLEFLIYFQGNSAPDKSGLPSDRFSAERTGGSVSTLTIQRTQQEDSAVYLCASSDTQRGPIYEQYFGPGTRLTVT.

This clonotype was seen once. DNA for the CDR3: TGTGCCAGCAGCCGGGACAGGCAGACCCAGTACTTC. The encoded protein is CASSRDRQTQYF. V and J are TRBV7-2 and TRBJ2-5; TRBD1 aligns across 8 bases. Germline CDR1 reads SGHTA; CDR2 reads FQGNSA. The CDR3 runs 12 residues. The V segment lost 5 bases and the J segment 6 bases; nucleotides outside the gene matches: 2.

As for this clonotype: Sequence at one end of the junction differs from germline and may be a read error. The CDR3: CATQVGDSYNGQFF. The CDR3 coding sequence is TGTGCCACGCAGGTAGGAGACTCCTACAATGGGCAGTTCTTC. V and J are TRBV10-3 and TRBJ2-1; D call uncertain. This CDR3 comprises 14 residues. Germline CDR1 and CDR2: ENHRY and SYGVKD.

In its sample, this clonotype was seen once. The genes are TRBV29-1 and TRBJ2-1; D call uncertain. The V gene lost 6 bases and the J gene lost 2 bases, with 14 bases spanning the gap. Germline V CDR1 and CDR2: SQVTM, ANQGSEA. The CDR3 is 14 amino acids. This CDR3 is CSVPGRPAYNEQFF. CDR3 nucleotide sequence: TGCAGCGTCCCCGGTCGACCCGCCTACAATGAGCAGTTCTTC.

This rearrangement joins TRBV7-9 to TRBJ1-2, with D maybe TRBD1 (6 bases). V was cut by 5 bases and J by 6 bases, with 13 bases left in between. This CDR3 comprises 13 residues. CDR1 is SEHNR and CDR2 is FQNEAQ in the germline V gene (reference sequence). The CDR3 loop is CASSLTGSHGYTF. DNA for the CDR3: TGTGCCAGCAGCCTCACAGGGAGCCATGGCTACACCTTC.

CDR3 protein: CASSLQGPGTNEQYF. The CDR3 region has the DNA TGCGCCAGCAGCCTGCAGGGACCGGGGACTAACGAGCAGTACTTC. The chain links TRBV5-1 to TRBJ2-7; the match to TRBD2 covers 7 bases. CDR3 length: 15 residues. Germline V lookup: CDR1 SGHRS, CDR2 YFSETQ. The junction had 12 bases not matched to a gene; V was cut back by 4 bases and J by 5 bases.

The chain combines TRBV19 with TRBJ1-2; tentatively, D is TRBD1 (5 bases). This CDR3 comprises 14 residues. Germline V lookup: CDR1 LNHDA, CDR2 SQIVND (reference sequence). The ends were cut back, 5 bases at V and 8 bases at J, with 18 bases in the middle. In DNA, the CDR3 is TGTGCCAGTAGTTCCCCGGACAAGAATGACGGCTACACCTTC. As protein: CASSSPDKNDGYTF.

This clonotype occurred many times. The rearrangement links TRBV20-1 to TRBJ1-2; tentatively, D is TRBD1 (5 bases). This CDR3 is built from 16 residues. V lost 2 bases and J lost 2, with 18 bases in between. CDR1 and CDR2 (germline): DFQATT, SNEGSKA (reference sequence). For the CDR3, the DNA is TGCAGTGCTAGAAAACGGGGGGATAAGCCGAACTATGGCTACACCTTC. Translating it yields CSARKRGDKPNYGYTF.

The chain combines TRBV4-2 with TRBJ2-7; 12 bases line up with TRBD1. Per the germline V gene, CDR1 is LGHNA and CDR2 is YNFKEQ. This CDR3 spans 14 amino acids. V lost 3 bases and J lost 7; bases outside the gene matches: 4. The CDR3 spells CASSQGQGAEEQYF. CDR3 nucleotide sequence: TGTGCCAGCAGCCAGGGACAGGGGGCAGAAGAGCAGTACTTC.

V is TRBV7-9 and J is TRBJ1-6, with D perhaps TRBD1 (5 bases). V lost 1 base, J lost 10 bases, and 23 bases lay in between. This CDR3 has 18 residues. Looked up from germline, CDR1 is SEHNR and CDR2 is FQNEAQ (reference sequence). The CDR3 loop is CASSLGGGSGTIGSPLHF. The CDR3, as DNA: TGTGCCAGCAGCTTAGGGGGGGGGTCGGGGACGATCGGATCACCCCTCCACTTT.

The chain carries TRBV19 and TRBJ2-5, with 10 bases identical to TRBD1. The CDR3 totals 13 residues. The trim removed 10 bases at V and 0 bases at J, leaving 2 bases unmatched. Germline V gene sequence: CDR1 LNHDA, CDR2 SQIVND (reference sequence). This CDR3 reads CATGTGDQETQYF. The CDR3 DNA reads TGTGCCACAGGGACAGGGGACCAAGAGACCCAGTACTTC.

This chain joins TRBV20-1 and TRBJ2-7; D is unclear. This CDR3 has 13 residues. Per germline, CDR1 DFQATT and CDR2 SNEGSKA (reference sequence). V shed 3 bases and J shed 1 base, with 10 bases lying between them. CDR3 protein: CSASAPSSYEQYF. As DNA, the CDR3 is TGCAGTGCTAGTGCGCCGAGTTCCTACGAGCAGTACTTC.

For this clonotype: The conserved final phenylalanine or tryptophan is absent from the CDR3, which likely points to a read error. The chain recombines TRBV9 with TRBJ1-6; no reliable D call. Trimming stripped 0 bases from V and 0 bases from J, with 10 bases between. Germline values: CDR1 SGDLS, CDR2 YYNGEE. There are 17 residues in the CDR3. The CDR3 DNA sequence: TGTGCCAGCAGCGTAGAGGGCGTTAGCTCCTATAATTCACCCCTCCACCTT. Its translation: CASSVEGVSSYNSPLHL.